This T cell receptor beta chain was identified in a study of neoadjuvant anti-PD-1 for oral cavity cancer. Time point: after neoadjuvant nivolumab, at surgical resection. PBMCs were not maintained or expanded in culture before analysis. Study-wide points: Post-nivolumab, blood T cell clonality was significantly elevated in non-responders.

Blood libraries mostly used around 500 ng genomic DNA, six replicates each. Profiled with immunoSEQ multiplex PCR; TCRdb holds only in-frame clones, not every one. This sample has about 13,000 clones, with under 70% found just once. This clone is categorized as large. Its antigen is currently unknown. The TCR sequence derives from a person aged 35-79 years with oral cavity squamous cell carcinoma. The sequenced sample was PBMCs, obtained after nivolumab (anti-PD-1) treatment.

CDR3 DNA sequence: TGTGCCAGCAGCCCCGCAGGGCTAGCGGGATCAGATACGCAGTATTTT. Amino acids: CASSPAGLAGSDTQYF. The V and J genes are TRBV5-6 and TRBJ2-3, with 9 positions matching TRBD2. The trim removed 4 bases at V and 4 bases at J, leaving 10 bases unmatched. Per the germline V gene, CDR1 is SGHDT and CDR2 is YYEEEE. The CDR3 covers 16 residues.